This entry lists 18 T cell receptor beta chains sequenced from one sample in a study of Graves' ophthalmopathy and Graves' hyperthyroidism (dated by TCRdb to the late 2010s). Reads for this sample came from an Illumina HiSeq 2000. For repertoire sequencing, TCR beta CDR3 regions were amplified from RNA transcripts. The first round was an RT-PCR using HTBI primers with the Qiagen OneStep RT-PCR kit, and this first round was followed by a second-round multiplex PCR, then size selection and purification. Using fastp at Q25 and MiXCR, TCRdb reprocessed the public reads and kept productive beta chains. Entries that share a CDR3 protein sequence are merged under the most common genes and DNA. This sample comprises around 520,000 distinct CDR3 sequences, about two fifths of them detected only once. About 4.6% of the sample goes to the ten largest clones. The sequencing input was peripheral blood or thyroid tissue (not recorded which). These receptors came from an adult man with Graves' hyperthyroidism.

This clonotype turned up a few times. The chain combines TRBV4-1 with TRBJ2-7, with D perhaps assigned TRBD1 or TRBD2 (5 bases each). The germline V gene encodes CDR1 MGHRA and CDR2 YSYEKL. The CDR3 is made up of 13 amino acids. V was clipped by 0 bases and J by 6 bases, with 9 bases between them. CDR3 DNA sequence: TGCGCCAGCAGCCAAGAGGGGGTAGGCGAGCAGTACTTC. Translating it yields CASSQEGVGEQYF.

This clonotype is a singleton in its sample. The V and J genes are TRBV4-1 and TRBJ1-5, with D unclear. Per germline, CDR1 MGHRA and CDR2 YSYEKL. Trimming cost V 0 bases and J 0 bases, with 6 bases left between them. This CDR3 is built from 15 residues. The CDR3 nucleotides read TGCGCCAGCAGCCAAGAGGATGTTAGCAATCAGCCCCAGCATTTT. Its protein is CASSQEDVSNQPQHF.

Of note for this clonotype: Being one base from a much bigger clone, this may be a read error. The chain uses TRBV6-5 and TRBJ1-2, with 7 bases fitting TRBD1. V trimming: 6 bases; J trimming: 1 base; junction bases outside the gene matches: 11. Germline V CDR1 and CDR2: MNHEY, SVGAGI. The CDR3 totals 16 residues. CDR3 loop: CASRDVGQPDNYGYTF. CDR3 in DNA: TGTGCCAGCAGGGATGTGGGACAGCCGGATAACTATGGCTACACCTTC.

The table lists this clonotype with many counts. The chain is built from TRBV7-2 and TRBJ1-1; tentatively, D is TRBD1 (6 bases). The CDR3 runs 16 residues. Germline assignment: CDR1 SGHTA and CDR2 FQGNSA. V dropped 2 bases and J dropped 4 bases, with 17 bases sitting between them. In DNA form, the CDR3 reads TGTGCCAGCAGCTTATTGGCTGGCAGGGGAAGCACTGAAGCTTTCTTT. Its translation is CASSLLAGRGSTEAFF.

This clonotype was picked up many times. The rearrangement links TRBV20-1 to TRBJ2-7; either TRBD1 or TRBD2 may fit D (5 bases each). The CDR3 consists of 13 residues. V lost 6 bases, J lost 2 bases, and 14 bases lay in between. The germline CDR1 and CDR2 sequences are DFQATT and SNEGSKA (reference sequence). The CDR3 DNA sequence: TGCAGTGCCGAGGGCAGGGAGACCTACGAGCAGTACTTC. Translation gives CSAEGRETYEQYF.

This clonotype was recorded once. The chain links TRBV20-1 to TRBJ2-5; 11 bases agree with TRBD2. After removal of 7 bases from V and 5 bases from J, the junction contained 15 bases not matched to a gene. The germline V gene encodes CDR1 DFQATT and CDR2 SNEGSKA (reference sequence). There are 16 residues in the CDR3. CDR3 sequence: CSGARGSGGARETQYF. The DNA of the CDR3 is TGCAGTGGGGCCCGGGGTAGCGGGGGGGCCAGGGAGACCCAGTACTTC.

This chain's CDR3 is CATSDPDRYQETQHF. As DNA, the CDR3 is TGTGCCACCAGTGACCCGGACAGGTACCAAGAGACCCAGCATTTT. The chain carries TRBV24-1 and TRBJ1-5; 7 bases are shared with TRBD1. J gave up 11 bases and V 4 bases, and 13 bases lay outside the gene matches. The germline V gene encodes CDR1 KGHDR and CDR2 SFDVKD. This CDR3 is built from 15 residues.

The chain combines TRBV11-2 with TRBJ2-7; 10 bases agree with TRBD1. This CDR3 is built from 15 residues. Germline CDR1 reads SGHAT; CDR2 reads FQNNGV. V was clipped by 5 bases and J by 7 bases; unmatched bases: 11. CDR3 loop: CASSPGQGSVDEQYF. The CDR3 DNA sequence: TGTGCCAGCAGCCCGGGACAGGGGTCAGTTGATGAGCAGTACTTC.

This clonotype showed up many times. The chain recombines TRBV29-1 with TRBJ1-2; tentatively, D is TRBD1 (6 bases). Germline V gene data show CDR1 as SQVTM and CDR2 as ANQGSEA. V was pared by 6 bases and J by 4 bases, with 18 bases between. The CDR3 sequence is 14 residues long. In DNA, the CDR3 is TGCAGCGTCGCGGACAGAAGCAGAGGCTATGGCTACACCTTC. Residues: CSVADRSRGYGYTF.

This clonotype was detected many times. The chain employs TRBV4-1 and TRBJ2-7; D not certain. Deletions cut 0 bases from V and 4 bases from J, with 4 bases between. In germline, CDR1 is MGHRA, CDR2 YSYEKL. The CDR3 loop spans 12 amino acids. The CDR3 DNA reads TGCGCCAGCAGCCAAGATGAGTACGAGCAGTACTTC. It codes for CASSQDEYEQYF.

This clonotype was recorded once. The V and J genes are TRBV7-8 and TRBJ2-7; 9 bases line up with TRBD2. J lost 2 bases, V lost 5 bases, and 7 bases had no gene match. This CDR3 region has 15 residues. Germline V CDR1 and CDR2: SGHVS, FQNEAQ. CDR3 sequence: CASSTRTSATYEQYF. DNA of the CDR3: TGTGCCAGCAGCACCAGGACTAGCGCTACCTACGAGCAGTACTTC.

In this sample, this clonotype turned up many times. The gene calls are TRBV7-2 and TRBJ2-5; no clear D. Trimming took off 2 bases at V and 2 bases at J, with 9 bases between the two ends. This CDR3 region has 14 residues. The germline V gene has CDR1 SGHTA and CDR2 FQGNSA. This CDR3 reads CASSLSAGQETQYF. The DNA of the CDR3 is TGTGCCAGCAGCTTAAGTGCTGGGCAAGAGACCCAGTACTTC.

The chain couples TRBV7-2 to TRBJ1-6; D may be TRBD1 (6 bases). Trimming took off 1 base at V and 0 bases at J, with 13 bases between the two ends. Germline values: CDR1 SGHTA, CDR2 FQGNSA. The CDR3 consists of 18 residues. CDR3 in amino acids: CASSLVAGGGSYNSPLHF. CDR3 bases: TGTGCCAGCAGCTTAGTAGCGGGGGGCGGCTCCTATAATTCACCCCTCCACTTT. The variable domain in full, completed from reference TRBV7-2 and TRBJ1-6, reads GAGVSQSPSNKVTEKGKDVELRCDPISGHTALYWYRQSLGQGLEFLIYFQGNSAPDKSGLPSDRFSAERTGGSVSTLTIQRTQQEDSAVYLCASSLVAGGGSYNSPLHFGNGTRLTVT.

This clonotype occurred many times. The chain is built from TRBV4-1 and TRBJ1-2, with unresolved D. Germline CDR1 is MGHRA and CDR2 is YSYEKL. CDR3 length: 16 amino acids. V lost 2 bases, J lost 0 bases, and 13 bases lay in between. Written as DNA, the CDR3 is TGCGCCAGCAGCCAATCAGTCACAACCCCTAACTATGGCTACACCTTC. Its protein product is CASSQSVTTPNYGYTF.

Notes on this clonotype: A read error may account for a junction end that differs from germline. The chain recombines TRBV5-4 with TRBJ2-5; tentative D call: TRBD1 (6 bases). From germline, CDR1 is SGHNT and CDR2 YYREEE (reference sequence). CDR3 size: 15 residues. The CDR3 protein is CASSLGYGEGETQHF. Here the CDR3 DNA reads TGTGCCAGCAGCTTGGGATATGGCGAGGGGGAGACCCAGCACTTC.

This clonotype was counted a few times. The V and J genes are TRBV5-6 and TRBJ2-7; a weak D match, TRBD1 (5 bases). Germline values: CDR1 SGHDT, CDR2 YYEEEE. The CDR3 runs 17 residues. Trimming stripped 0 bases from V and 1 base from J, with 17 bases between. In DNA form, the CDR3 reads TGTGCCAGCAGCTTGGTCTTATGGCAGGGAAATTCCTACGAGCAGTACTTC. Translated: CASSLVLWQGNSYEQYF.

This chain links TRBV11-2 with TRBJ1-2; D ambiguous. Trimming shortened V by 3 bases and J by 10 bases, and 12 bases separated the two germline ends. Germline V CDR1 and CDR2: SGHAT, FQNNGV. The CDR3 sequence is 12 residues long. CDR3 DNA sequence: TGTGCCAGCAGCTTGTCCGGGAGGGTCTACACCTTC. This codes for CASSLSGRVYTF.

The J gene is TRBJ2-1, the V gene TRBV19; TRBD2 matches at 11 bases. The CDR3 loop spans 13 amino acids. Germline V lookup: CDR1 LNHDA, CDR2 SQIVND (reference sequence). After removal of 8 bases from V and 6 bases from J, the junction contained 3 bases not matched to a gene. The CDR3 sequence is CASGLAGFNEQFF. The CDR3 DNA reads as TGTGCCAGTGGACTAGCGGGTTTCAATGAGCAGTTCTTC.